The present T cell receptor beta chain was sequenced within a study of shared clonotypes between healthy human individuals. The ends were cut back, 3 bases at V and 12 bases at J, with 12 bases in the middle. CDR1 KGHSH and CDR2 LQKENI come from the germline V gene. The CDR3 is 12 residues long. Sequenced by immunoSEQ multiplex PCR; TCRdb stores in-frame clones only, minus some. The sample lists about 1,500,000 clones, roughly 96% occurring once. This receptor was identified in a man aged 25 to 40 in good health. The chain joins TRBV18 to TRBJ2-1; D remains unclear. Sequencing was carried out using naive CD4+ T cells sorted from blood. The subset denotes: CD45RA+ positively selected. CDR3 protein: CASSPQSYGQFF. The CDR3 DNA sequence: TGTGCCAGCTCACCCCAATCGTACGGGCAGTTCTTC.